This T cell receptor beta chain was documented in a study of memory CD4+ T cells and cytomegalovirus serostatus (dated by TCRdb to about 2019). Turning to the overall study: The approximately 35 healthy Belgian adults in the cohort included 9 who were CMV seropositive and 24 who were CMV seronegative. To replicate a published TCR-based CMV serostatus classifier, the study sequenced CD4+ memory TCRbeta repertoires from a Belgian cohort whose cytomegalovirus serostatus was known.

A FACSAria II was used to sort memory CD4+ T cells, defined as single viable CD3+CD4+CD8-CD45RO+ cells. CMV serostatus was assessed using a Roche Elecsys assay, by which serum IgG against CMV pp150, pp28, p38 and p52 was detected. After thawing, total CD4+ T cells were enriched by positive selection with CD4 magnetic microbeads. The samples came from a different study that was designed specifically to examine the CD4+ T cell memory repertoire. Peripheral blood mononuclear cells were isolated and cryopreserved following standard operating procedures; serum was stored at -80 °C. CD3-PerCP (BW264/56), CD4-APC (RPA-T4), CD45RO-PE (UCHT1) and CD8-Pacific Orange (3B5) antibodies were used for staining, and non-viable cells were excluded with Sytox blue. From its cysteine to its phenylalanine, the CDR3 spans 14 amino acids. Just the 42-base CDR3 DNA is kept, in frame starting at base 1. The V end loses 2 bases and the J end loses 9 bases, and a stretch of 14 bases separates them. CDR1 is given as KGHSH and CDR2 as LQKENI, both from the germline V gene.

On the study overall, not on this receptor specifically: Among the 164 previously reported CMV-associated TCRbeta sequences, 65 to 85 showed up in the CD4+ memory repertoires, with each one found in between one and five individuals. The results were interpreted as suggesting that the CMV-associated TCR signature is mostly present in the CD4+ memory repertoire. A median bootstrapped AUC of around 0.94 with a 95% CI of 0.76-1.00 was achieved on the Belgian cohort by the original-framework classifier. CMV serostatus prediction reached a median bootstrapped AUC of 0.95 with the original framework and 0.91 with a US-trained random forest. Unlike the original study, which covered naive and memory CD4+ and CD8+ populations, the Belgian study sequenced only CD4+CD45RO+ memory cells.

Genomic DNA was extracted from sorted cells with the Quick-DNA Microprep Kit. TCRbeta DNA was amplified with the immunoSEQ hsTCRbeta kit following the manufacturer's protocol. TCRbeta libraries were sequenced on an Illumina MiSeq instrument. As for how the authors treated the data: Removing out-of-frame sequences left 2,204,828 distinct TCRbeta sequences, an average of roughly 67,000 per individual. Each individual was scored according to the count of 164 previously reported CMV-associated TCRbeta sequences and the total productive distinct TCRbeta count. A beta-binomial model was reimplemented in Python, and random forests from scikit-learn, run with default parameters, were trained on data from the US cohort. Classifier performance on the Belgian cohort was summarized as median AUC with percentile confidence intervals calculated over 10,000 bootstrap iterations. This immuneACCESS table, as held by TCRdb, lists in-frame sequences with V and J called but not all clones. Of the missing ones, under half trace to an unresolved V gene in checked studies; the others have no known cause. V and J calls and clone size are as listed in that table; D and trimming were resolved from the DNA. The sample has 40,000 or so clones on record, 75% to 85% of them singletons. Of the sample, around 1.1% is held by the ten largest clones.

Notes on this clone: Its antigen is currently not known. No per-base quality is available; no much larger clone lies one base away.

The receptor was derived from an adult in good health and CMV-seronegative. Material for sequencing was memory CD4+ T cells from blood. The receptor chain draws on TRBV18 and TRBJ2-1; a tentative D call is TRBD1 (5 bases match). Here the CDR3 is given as CASSPGAGSPEQFF. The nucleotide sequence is TGTGCCAGCTCACCAGGGGCAGGGTCGCCTGAGCAGTTCTTC.